This T cell receptor beta chain was sequenced in a study of blood T cell repertoires in COVID-19. The protocol was immunoSEQ multiplex PCR, while the TCRdb copy is restricted to in-frame clones and leaves out a portion. The sample shows under 200,000 clones, 82% of them seen only once. Germline V gives CDR1 KGHSH, CDR2 LQKENI. This CDR3 contains 17 residues. V gave up 2 bases and J gave up 1 base, with 17 bases separating them. The source is a woman aged 55-75 years with acute COVID-19. The sequencing input was PBMCs or T cells enriched from blood (not recorded which). The rearrangement uses TRBV18 and TRBJ1-1; D remains unclear. CDR3 amino acids: CASSPDWTERRNTEAFF. CDR3 DNA: TGTGCCAGCTCACCAGATTGGACTGAGAGGAGGAACACTGAAGCTTTCTTT.